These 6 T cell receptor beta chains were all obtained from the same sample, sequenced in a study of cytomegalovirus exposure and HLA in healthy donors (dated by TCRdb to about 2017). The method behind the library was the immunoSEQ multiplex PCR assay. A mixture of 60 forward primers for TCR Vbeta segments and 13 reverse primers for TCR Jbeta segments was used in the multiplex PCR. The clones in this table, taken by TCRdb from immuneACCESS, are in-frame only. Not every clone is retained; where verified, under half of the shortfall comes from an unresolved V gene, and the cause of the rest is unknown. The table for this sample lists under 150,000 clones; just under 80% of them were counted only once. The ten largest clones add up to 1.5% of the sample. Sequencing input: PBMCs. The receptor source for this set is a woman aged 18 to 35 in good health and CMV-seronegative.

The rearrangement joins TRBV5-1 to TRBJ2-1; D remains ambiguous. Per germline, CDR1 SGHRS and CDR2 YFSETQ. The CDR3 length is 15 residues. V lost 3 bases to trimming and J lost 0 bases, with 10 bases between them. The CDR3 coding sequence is TGCGCCAGCAGCTACGAGCCGAGCTCCTACAATGAGCAGTTCTTC. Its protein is CASSYEPSSYNEQFF.

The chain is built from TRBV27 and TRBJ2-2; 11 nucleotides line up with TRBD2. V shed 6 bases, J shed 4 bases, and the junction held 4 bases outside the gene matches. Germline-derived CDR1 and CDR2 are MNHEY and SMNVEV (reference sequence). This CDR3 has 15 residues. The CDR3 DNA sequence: TGTGCCAGCAGACCACTAGCGGGGGCCACCGGGGAGCTGTTTTTT. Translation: CASRPLAGATGELFF.

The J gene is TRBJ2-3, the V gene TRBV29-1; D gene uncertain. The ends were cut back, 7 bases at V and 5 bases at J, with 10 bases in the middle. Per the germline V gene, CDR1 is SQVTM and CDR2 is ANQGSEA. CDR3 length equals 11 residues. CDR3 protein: CSAQNVDTQYF. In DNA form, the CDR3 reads TGCAGCGCCCAGAACGTAGATACGCAGTATTTT.

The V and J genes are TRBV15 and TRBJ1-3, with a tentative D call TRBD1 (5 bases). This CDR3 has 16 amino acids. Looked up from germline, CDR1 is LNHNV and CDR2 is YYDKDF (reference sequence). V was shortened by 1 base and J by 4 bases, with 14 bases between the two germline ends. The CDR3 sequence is CATSRVLGRLGNTIYF. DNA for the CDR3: TGTGCCACCAGCAGAGTTCTGGGGCGTTTGGGAAACACCATATATTTT.

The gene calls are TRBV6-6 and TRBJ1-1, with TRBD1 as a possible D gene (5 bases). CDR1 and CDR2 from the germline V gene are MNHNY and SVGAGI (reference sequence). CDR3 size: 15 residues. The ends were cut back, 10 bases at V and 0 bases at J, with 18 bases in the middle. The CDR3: CATFPGGEMNTEAFF. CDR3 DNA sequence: TGTGCCACCTTCCCCGGAGGGGAAATGAACACTGAAGCTTTCTTT.

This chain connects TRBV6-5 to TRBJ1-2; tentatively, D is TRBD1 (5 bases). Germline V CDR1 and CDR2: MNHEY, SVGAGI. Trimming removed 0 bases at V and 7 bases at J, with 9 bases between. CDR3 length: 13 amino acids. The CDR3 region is CASSYSGTAGYTF. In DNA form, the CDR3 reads TGTGCCAGCAGTTACTCAGGGACTGCTGGCTACACCTTC.